This is a list of T cell receptor beta chains from one sample in a study of cytomegalovirus exposure and HLA in healthy donors. Assay used: immunoSEQ multiplex PCR; TCRdb lists only in-frame clones, some missing. The data include some 60,000 clones; the top ten clones carry roughly 4%. Input material: PBMCs. These receptors were obtained from a male donor in good health and CMV-seronegative. CDR3s include the opening cysteine and the closing phenylalanine or tryptophan. D genes are given only for firm matches.

TRBJ2-7	17	TRBV7-2	TRBD1	TGTGCCAGCAGCCAAAACGCCCCCGGGACAGGGGGCAACGAGCAGTACTTC	CASSQNAPGTGGNEQYF
TRBJ1-6	14	TRBV6-6	-	TGTGCCAGTTTGGACAGCTCTTATAATTCACCCCTCCACTTT	CASLDSSYNSPLHF
TRBJ2-1	11	TRBV4-3	-	TGCGCCAGCGCCACCCGGAATGAGCAGTTCTTC	CASATRNEQFF
TRBJ1-2	13	TRBV19	TRBD1	TGTGCCAGCGCAGGGGACAGGGTCTATGGCTACACCTTC	CASAGDRVYGYTF
TRBJ2-3	13	TRBV11-3	TRBD2	TGTGCCAGCAGCTTAGGGGACTATAGTACGCAGTATTTT	CASSLGDYSTQYF
TRBJ2-3	15	TRBV27	-	TGTGCCAGCAGTTCCTACCTCACTATTTCGAGTAAGCAGTATTTT	CASSSYLTISSKQYF
TRBJ2-1	17	TRBV7-2	-	TGTGCCAGCAGCCCAGGAATGGGACTCGCTTCCTCCAATGAGCAGTTCTTC	CASSPGMGLASSNEQFF
TRBJ1-1	16	TRBV6-6	-	TGTGCCAGCAGTTACTCGTGGACAGACGGTAACACTGAAGCTTTCTTT	CASSYSWTDGNTEAFF
TRBJ2-3	15	TRBV4-3	TRBD2	TGCGCCAGCAGCCCCCTGGGCGGGGGGACAGATACGCAGTATTTT	CASSPLGGGTDTQYF
TRBJ2-5	14	TRBV7-2	-	TGTGCCAGCAGCTTAGTACTCCGAGCTTGGGAGCAGTACTTC	CASSLVLRAWEQYF
TRBJ1-2	16	TRBV7-2	TRBD1	TGTGCCAGCAGCTTAGCGGCGGGGACAGGGGGCTATGGCTACACCTTC	CASSLAAGTGGYGYTF
TRBJ2-7	11	TRBV6-5	TRBD1	TGTGCCAGAAGGGACAGGGCCGAGCAGTACTTC	CARRDRAEQYF
TRBJ2-6	18	TRBV6-1	TRBD2	TGTGCCAGCAGTGAAAGGGCTAGCGGTAGCTCTGGGGCCAACGTCCTGACTTTC	CASSERASGSSGANVLTF
TRBJ2-6	15	TRBV6-1	-	TGTGCCAGCAGTGCACAGAGCTCTGGGGCCAACGTCCTGACTTTC	CASSAQSSGANVLTF
TRBJ2-4	16	TRBV19	TRBD1	TGTGCCAGTAGTTCCCTGACAGGGCCGTCCAAAAACATTCAGTACTTC	CASSSLTGPSKNIQYF
TRBJ2-5	16	TRBV10-2	TRBD2	TGCGCCAGCAGTGTAACAGCGGGGGGGAAGGGTGAGACCCAGTACTTC	CASSVTAGGKGETQYF
TRBJ2-1	15	TRBV30	TRBD1	TGTGCCTGGACCCCGCCGGGACAGGGAGGAGATGAGCAGTTCTTC	CAWTPPGQGGDEQFF
TRBJ2-2	15	TRBV7-2	TRBD1	TGTGCCAGCAGCTTACTACAGGGGGCTGCCGGGGAGCTGTTTTTT	CASSLLQGAAGELFF
TRBJ2-1	17	TRBV15	TRBD2	TGTGCCACCAGCAGACTCTTTGGGACTATGAGCTACAATGAGCAGTTCTTC	CATSRLFGTMSYNEQFF
TRBJ2-1	15	TRBV9	-	TGTGCCAGCACCCCCGGGGCTAGCGAGTACAATGAGCAGTTCTTC	CASTPGASEYNEQFF
TRBJ1-1	15	TRBV27	-	TGTGCCAGCAGCCCTTCGACAATGCCGAACACTGAAGCTTTCTTT	CASSPSTMPNTEAFF
TRBJ2-7	15	TRBV6-5	TRBD2	TGTGCCAGCAGTACGCCCGGGGGGGACACCTACGAGCAGTACTTC	CASSTPGGDTYEQYF
TRBJ1-1	15	TRBV18	TRBD1	TGTGCCAGCTCACCACCGGGGACAGTGAACACTGAAGCTTTCTTT	CASSPPGTVNTEAFF
TRBJ1-6	17	TRBV19	-	TGTGCCAGTAGTTCCCGGGACAAGAGATCCTATAATTCACCCCTCCACTTT	CASSSRDKRSYNSPLHF
TRBJ2-7	15	TRBV6-5	TRBD1	TGTGCCAGCACACGGAACCGGGACAGGATCTACGAGCAGTACTTC	CASTRNRDRIYEQYF
TRBJ2-2	15	TRBV7-2	TRBD1	TGTGCCAGCAGGGCCCGACAGGGAAACACCGGGGAGCTGTTTTTT	CASRARQGNTGELFF
TRBJ1-1	15	TRBV5-4	TRBD1	TGTGCCAGCAGCTTAGGGAGACAGGGAGCATTTGAGGCTTTCTTT	CASSLGRQGAFEAFF
TRBJ2-5	15	TRBV6-5	-	TGTGCCAGCACCCCGAGCGGATCTTACCTGGAGACCCAGTACTTC	CASTPSGSYLETQYF
TRBJ1-6	15	TRBV9	-	TGTGCCAGCAGCGTAGCGGGGGGGGATAATTCACCCCTCCACTTT	CASSVAGGDNSPLHF
TRBJ2-1	17	TRBV7-8	-	TGTGCCAGCAGCTTTCCGCGGAGACTAGAGCCAAACAATGAGCAGTTCTTC	CASSFPRRLEPNNEQFF
TRBJ2-1	15	TRBV10-3	-	TGTGCCATCCAAAACCCCAGGGTCCCCGACAATGAGCAGTTCTTC	CAIQNPRVPDNEQFF